The entry below gives a single T cell receptor beta chain sequence along with its context. The specificity of this receptor is unknown. It has no much larger one-base neighbor in the sample; base qualities were not kept. V has 5 bases trimmed and J has 2 bases trimmed; junction bases matching no gene number 18. The CDR3 runs 19 residues from the cysteine to the phenylalanine. Only the CDR3 part of the read is kept: 57 bases, read in frame from the first base. Taken from the germline V gene (reference sequence), the CDR1 and CDR2 loops are MNHEY and SMNVEV. The data originate from a study of shared clonotypes between healthy human individuals (TCRdb year 2020). In terms of the full investigation: The cohort included a few men and a couple of women between 18 and 49 years of age. For each donor, three plates each were used for CD4 naive and CD4 memory, two plates were used for CD8 naive, and one plate was used for CD8 memory. The study deeply sequenced blood TCR repertoires of about 5 healthy adults to estimate repertoire size and the extent of clonotype sharing between individuals. To increase sequencing depth and limit assay-specific biases, different laboratories used diverse techniques to prepare libraries and sequence TCR repertoires. Leukapheresis yielded between about 0.85 and 10 billion PBMCs per donor.

Healthy HIV-negative adults with no recently reported acute infections or vaccinations were included as donors. Only Caucasian adults living in Nashville, Tennessee, USA were represented among the donors. CD4+ T cells were enriched by magnetic negative selection; naive cells were then positively selected on CD45RA, and the negative fraction formed the memory subset. Blood was collected by leukapheresis, and PBMCs were isolated by Ficoll-Histopaque density gradient centrifugation and then cryopreserved in liquid nitrogen vapor phase. Analytical flow cytometry was used to check the purity and quantity of each magnetically sorted T cell population. From each sorted fraction, genomic DNA was isolated and quantified by UV absorbance on a Nanodrop 2000c. Findings and caveats that apply to the study as a whole: Incomplete sequencing was indicated by rarefaction of sorted-subset datasets, despite the large sequencing depth. Larger estimated clonotype richness was generally found for naive subsets than for memory subsets. Pairwise subsampling led to the expectation that sequencing depth would affect the degree of clonotype sharing among donors. Sampling was limited to blood, and TCR repertoires in tissue likely differ from TCR repertoires in blood. Across four donors, roughly 5.1% of naive CD4, 3.5% of naive CD8, roughly 2.3% of memory CD4, and about 0.44% of memory CD8 clonotypes were shared. Because the study included only a small number of donors, the genetic and exposure-history diversity represented was limited. Higher generation probabilities were observed for clonotypes shared by all four sorted-subset donors than for non-shared clonotypes.

Using the deep immunoSEQ assay, multiplex PCR amplified TCR CDR3 regions from genomic DNA. For each cell subset, the extracted genomic DNA was distributed evenly across all wells of several immunoSEQ 96-well plates, and each plate served as one replicate. For sorted subsets, each replicate PCR was loaded with roughly 190 ng genomic DNA, equivalent to some 27,000 T cell genomes. Purified libraries were quantified with a Qubit 3.0 fluorometer, sized on a Bioanalyzer 2100, and re-quantified with the KAPA Library Quantification kit. A separate single-read 150-cycle Illumina NextSeq 550 flow cell was used to sequence each immunoSEQ 96-well plate. The paper's processing steps were these. Because the immunoSEQ output included only junctional sequences and no quality scores, the filtering could not be the same as the filtering used for full-length reads. Sequences were annotated with PyIR, a Python wrapper for IgBLAST v1.9, using IMGT germline references to assign V/J genes and CDR3. Reads with weak V/J assignments (E-value above 1e-6), missing CDR3, stop codons, out-of-frame junctions, or ambiguous translated residues were removed. V3J clonotypes were defined by identical inferred V gene, J gene, and CDR3 amino acid sequence. Percentage overlap between repertoires was computed as shared unique clonotypes divided by the size of the smaller repertoire. Repertoire richness was assessed with RTK rarefaction, the Chao1 estimator, and Recon v2.1 estimates of unobserved clonotypes. Generation probabilities for all TCRbeta clonotypes obtained by the gDNA method from a few donors were computed using OLGA. The source is immuneACCESS, and TCRdb retained only in-frame sequences with V and J called. Part of the clones is not carried over; for the studies checked, unresolved V genes explain less than half of this, and the remainder is unexplained. For V, J and clone size, that table is used; D and trimming come from the DNA. Counted in this sample were roughly 1 million clones; around 75% of them appeared once. About 1.5% of the sample comes from the top ten.

The sequence is built from TRBV27 and TRBJ2-5, and 9 bases in between align with TRBD2. The sample was memory CD4+ T cells sorted from blood. The meaning of the sample's cell subset or site label: CD45RA-negative fraction. The source of this sequence is a man younger than 35 in good health. The DNA is as follows: TGTGCCAGCAGTCCATACCCCTCGGCCAGCGGGGGGAGACAAGAGACCCAGTACTTC. It specifies CASSPYPSASGGRQETQYF.